The 14 T cell receptor beta chains given below trace back to one sample, sequenced in a study of shared clonotypes between healthy human individuals. TCRdb's copy holds only in-frame clones and misses some; the assay was immunoSEQ multiplex PCR. The profile shows around 620,000 clones, approximately 96% of them singletons. CD8 cells classed as naive were CD45RO-negative and positively selected for CCR7, excluding terminally differentiated effector memory CD45RA+ cells. The sample was naive CD8+ T cells sorted from blood. The receptors were gathered from a woman aged 25 to 39 in good health.

In this sample, this clone turned up once. The CDR3 spells CASSLSGRVYGYTF. The CDR3 DNA reads TGTGCCAGCAGTTTATCAGGCAGGGTCTATGGCTACACCTTC. V and J are TRBV27 and TRBJ1-2, with D possibly TRBD1 on 5 matching bases. V shed 0 bases and J shed 4 bases, with 9 bases lying between them. CDR1 MNHEY and CDR2 SMNVEV come from the germline V gene (reference sequence). CDR3 length equals 14 residues.

The chain joins TRBV27 to TRBJ2-7, with unresolved D. Germline V gene data show CDR1 as MNHEY and CDR2 as SMNVEV (reference sequence). V lost 4 bases and J lost 9, with 10 bases in between. The length of the CDR3 is 11 residues. CDR3 amino acids: CASSSPHGQYF. CDR3 nucleotide sequence: TGTGCCAGCAGTTCCCCGCACGGGCAGTACTTC.

This clone showed up just a few times. The chain uses TRBV20-1 and TRBJ1-1; unclear D gene. The germline V gene has CDR1 DFQATT and CDR2 SNEGSKA (reference sequence). The CDR3 has 8 amino acids. The V end was cut by 3 bases, the J end by 11 bases, with 4 bases between. CDR3 sequence reads: CSASSAFF. The CDR3 coding sequence is TGCAGTGCTAGCAGCGCTTTCTTT.

The chain is built from TRBV9 and TRBJ2-7; the D gene could be TRBD1 or TRBD2 (6 bases each). Germline CDR1 and CDR2: SGDLS and YYNGEE. There are 15 residues in the CDR3. With 2 bases removed from V and 4 bases from J, the gap between germline ends came to 16 bases. Written as DNA, the CDR3 is TGTGCCAGCAGCGTGGATGGGGGCAGCGGGTACGAGCAGTACTTC. Amino acid sequence: CASSVDGGSGYEQYF.

The chain combines TRBV5-1 with TRBJ2-1; 10 bases are a match to TRBD2. This CDR3 has 14 residues. Germline assignment: CDR1 SGHRS and CDR2 YFSETQ. V was pared by 5 bases and J by 8 bases, with 7 bases of the junction left unmatched. The CDR3 DNA reads as TGCGCCAGCAGAAAGGAGCGGGAGGGGTATGAGCAGTTCTTC. Protein: CASRKEREGYEQFF. Together with reference TRBV5-1 and TRBJ2-1, the CDR3 gives the full variable domain: KAGVTQTPRYLIKTRGQQVTLSCSPISGHRSVSWYQQTPGQGLQFLFEYFSETQRNKGNFPGRFSGRQFSNSRSEMNVSTLELGDSALYLCASRKEREGYEQFFGPGTRLTVL.

V gene TRBV27 combines with J gene TRBJ1-5; the D is unclear. Trimming stripped 0 bases from V and 9 bases from J, with 12 bases between. The CDR3 spans 14 residues. Germline V gene lookup returns CDR1 MNHEY and CDR2 SMNVEV (reference sequence). The CDR3 DNA follows: TGTGCCAGCAGTTTATCCTCGGGTCGGTGGCCCCAGCATTTT. Its protein product is CASSLSSGRWPQHF.

The chain has TRBV19 and TRBJ1-1; D is perhaps TRBD1 (5 bases). Trimming removed 6 bases at V and 10 bases at J, with 12 bases between. The V gene's germline CDR1 is LNHDA and CDR2 SQIVND (reference sequence). The CDR3 has 11 amino acids. CDR3 nucleotide sequence: TGTGCCAGTAGCGCCGGGACTTTAGCTTTCTTT. Translating gives CASSAGTLAFF.

The chain joins TRBV7-9 to TRBJ2-7; possibly TRBD1 for D (6 bases). The V end was cut by 5 bases, the J end by 3 bases, with 14 bases between. The CDR3 extends over 14 amino acids. Per germline, CDR1 SEHNR and CDR2 FQNEAQ (reference sequence). The chain's CDR3 is CASSPTGTNYEQYF. CDR3 sequence (DNA): TGTGCCAGCAGCCCGACCGGGACAAACTACGAGCAGTACTTC.

This clone is a singleton in its sample. The chain links TRBV5-1 to TRBJ2-2; TRBD2 might be the D (5 bases). V lost 6 bases to trimming and J lost 6 bases, with 9 bases between them. This CDR3 contains 12 residues. In germline, CDR1 is SGHRS, CDR2 YFSETQ. The CDR3 protein is CASTSGSGELFF. Here the CDR3 DNA reads TGCGCCAGCACTTCGGGGTCCGGGGAGCTGTTTTTT.

The V and J genes are TRBV10-2 and TRBJ2-7; 7 nucleotides line up with TRBD2. The germline V gene has CDR1 WSHSY and CDR2 SAAADI. J was trimmed by 4 bases and V by 10 bases; bases with no gene match: 13. The CDR3 loop spans 14 amino acids. The CDR3 nucleotides are TGCGCCATCGGCCCTGGCGGGAGAGAATACGAGCAGTACTTC. This gives the protein CAIGPGGREYEQYF.

The chain links TRBV6-5 to TRBJ1-5; TRBD1 agrees at 9 bases. The CDR3 extends over 15 amino acids. V gave up 5 bases and J gave up 2 bases; unmatched junction bases: 4. Germline assignment: CDR1 MNHEY and CDR2 SVGAGI. CDR3 amino acids: CASSPWTGGNQPQHF. Here the CDR3 DNA reads TGTGCCAGCAGTCCCTGGACAGGGGGCAATCAGCCCCAGCATTTT.

V usage is TRBV29-1 and J usage is TRBJ2-7; TRBD2 aligns across 7 bases. Losses at the gene ends were 6 bases for V and 2 bases for J; bases not matched to a gene: 16. Germline V gives CDR1 SQVTM, CDR2 ANQGSEA. The CDR3 is 16 residues long. The CDR3, as DNA: TGCAGCGTCAAAAGTCGAGGGCTAGCGGACACCTACGAGCAGTACTTC. This sequence encodes CSVKSRGLADTYEQYF.

The chain is built from TRBV15 and TRBJ2-1, with unresolved D. The CDR3 runs 12 residues. Germline V gene lookup returns CDR1 LNHNV and CDR2 YYDKDF (reference sequence). Trimming took off 5 bases at V and 1 base at J, with 3 bases between the two ends. CDR3: CATSGSYNEQFF. The CDR3 DNA reads TGTGCCACCAGCGGATCCTACAATGAGCAGTTCTTC.

The V gene is TRBV11-3, the J gene TRBJ2-5, with D maybe TRBD1 (5 bases). Germline loops: CDR1 SGHNT, CDR2 YENEEA. The V end was cut by 1 base, the J end by 3 bases, with 15 bases between. The CDR3 has 16 residues. The CDR3 reads CASSLGDSRVEETQYF. The CDR3 bases are TGTGCCAGCAGCTTAGGTGACAGCCGGGTCGAAGAGACCCAGTACTTC.